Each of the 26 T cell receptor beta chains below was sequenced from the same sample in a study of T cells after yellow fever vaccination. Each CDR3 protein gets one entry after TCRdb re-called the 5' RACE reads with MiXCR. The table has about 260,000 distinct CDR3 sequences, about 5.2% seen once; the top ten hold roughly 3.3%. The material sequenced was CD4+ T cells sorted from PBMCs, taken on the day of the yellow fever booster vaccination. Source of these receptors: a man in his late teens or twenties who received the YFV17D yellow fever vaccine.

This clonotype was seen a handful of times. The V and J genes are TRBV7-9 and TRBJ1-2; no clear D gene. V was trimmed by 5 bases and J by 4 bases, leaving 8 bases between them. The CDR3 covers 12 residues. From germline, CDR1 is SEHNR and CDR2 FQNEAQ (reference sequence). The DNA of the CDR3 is TGTGCCAGCAGCCCTTTTAGCTATGGCTACACCTTC. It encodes CASSPFSYGYTF.

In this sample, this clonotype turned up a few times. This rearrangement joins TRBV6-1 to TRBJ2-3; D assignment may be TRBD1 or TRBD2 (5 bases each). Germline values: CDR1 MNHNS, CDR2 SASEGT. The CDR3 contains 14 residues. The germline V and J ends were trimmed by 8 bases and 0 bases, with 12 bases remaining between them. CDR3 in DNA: TGTGCCAGCGTGAGGGGCACAAGCACAGATACGCAGTATTTT. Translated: CASVRGTSTDTQYF.

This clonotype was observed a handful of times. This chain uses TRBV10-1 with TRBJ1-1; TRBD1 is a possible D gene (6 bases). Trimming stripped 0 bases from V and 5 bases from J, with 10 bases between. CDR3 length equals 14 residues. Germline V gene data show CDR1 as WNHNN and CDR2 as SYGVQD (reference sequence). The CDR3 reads CASSESQGWTEAFF. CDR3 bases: TGCGCCAGCAGTGAGTCCCAGGGGTGGACTGAAGCTTTCTTT.

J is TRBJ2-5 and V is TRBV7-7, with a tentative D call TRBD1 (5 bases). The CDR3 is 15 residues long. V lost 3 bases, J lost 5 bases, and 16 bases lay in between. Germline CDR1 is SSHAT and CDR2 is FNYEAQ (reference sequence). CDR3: CASSLSRVGSETQYF. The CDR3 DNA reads TGTGCCAGCAGCTTGAGCAGGGTTGGGTCGGAGACCCAGTACTTC. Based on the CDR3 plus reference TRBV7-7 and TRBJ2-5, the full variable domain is GAGVSQSPRYKVTKRGQDVTLRCDPISSHATLYWYQQALGQGPEFLTYFNYEAQPDKSGLPSDRFSAERPEGSISTLTIQRTEQRDSAMYRCASSLSRVGSETQYFGPGTRLLVL.

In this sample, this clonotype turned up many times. The CDR3 reads CASSQDIATVGNTIYF. The CDR3 DNA sequence: TGCGCCAGCAGCCAAGATATAGCGACAGTTGGAAACACCATATATTTT. V usage is TRBV4-1 and J usage is TRBJ1-3, with a weak D call TRBD1 (5 bases). The CDR3 extends over 16 amino acids. Trimming left V 0 bases short and J 3 bases short, with 12 bases between. Germline V CDR1 and CDR2: MGHRA, YSYEKL.

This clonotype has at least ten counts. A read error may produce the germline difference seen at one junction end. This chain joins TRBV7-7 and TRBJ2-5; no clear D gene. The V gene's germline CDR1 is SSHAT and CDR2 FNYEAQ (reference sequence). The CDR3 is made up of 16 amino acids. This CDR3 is CASSIGVAGYQETQYF. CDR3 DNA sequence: TGTGCTAGCAGCATAGGAGTAGCTGGGTACCAAGAGACCCAGTACTTC.

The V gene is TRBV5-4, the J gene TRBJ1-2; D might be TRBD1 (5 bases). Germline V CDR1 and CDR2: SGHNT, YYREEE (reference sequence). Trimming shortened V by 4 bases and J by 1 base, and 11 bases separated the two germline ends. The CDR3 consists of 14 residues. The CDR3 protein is CASSHPTVNYGYTF. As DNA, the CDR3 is TGTGCCAGCAGCCATCCGACAGTTAACTATGGCTACACCTTC.

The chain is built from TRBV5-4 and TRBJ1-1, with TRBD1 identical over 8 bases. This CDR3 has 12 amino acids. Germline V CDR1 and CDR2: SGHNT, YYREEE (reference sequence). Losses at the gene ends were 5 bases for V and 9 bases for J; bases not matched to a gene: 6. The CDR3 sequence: CASSLDRVKAFF. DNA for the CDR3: TGTGCCAGCAGTCTGGACAGGGTGAAAGCTTTCTTT.

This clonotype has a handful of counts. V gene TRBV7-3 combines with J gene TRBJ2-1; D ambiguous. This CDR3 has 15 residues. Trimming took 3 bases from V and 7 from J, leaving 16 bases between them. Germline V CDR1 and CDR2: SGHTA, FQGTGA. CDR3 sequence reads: CASSFGRSTVNEQFF. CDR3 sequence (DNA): TGTGCCAGCAGCTTTGGCCGGAGTACAGTAAATGAGCAGTTCTTC.

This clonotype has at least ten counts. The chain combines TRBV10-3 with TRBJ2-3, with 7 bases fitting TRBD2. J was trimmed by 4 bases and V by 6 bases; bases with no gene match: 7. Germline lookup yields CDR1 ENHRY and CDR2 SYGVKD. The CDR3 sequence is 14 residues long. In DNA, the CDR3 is TGTGCCATCAGGGGGGGGACTCTCGCAGATACGCAGTATTTT. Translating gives CAIRGGTLADTQYF.

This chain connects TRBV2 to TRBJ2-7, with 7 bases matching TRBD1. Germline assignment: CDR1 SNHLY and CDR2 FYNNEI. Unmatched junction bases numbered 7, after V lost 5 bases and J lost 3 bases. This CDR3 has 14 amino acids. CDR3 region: CASSFQGQFYEQYF. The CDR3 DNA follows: TGTGCCAGCAGTTTTCAGGGACAGTTCTACGAGCAGTACTTC. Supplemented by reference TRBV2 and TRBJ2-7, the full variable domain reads EPEVTQTPSHQVTQMGQEVILRCVPISNHLYFYWYRQILGQKVEFLVSFYNNEISEKSEIFDDQFSVERPDGSNFTLKIRSTKLEDSAMYFCASSFQGQFYEQYFGPGTRLTVT.

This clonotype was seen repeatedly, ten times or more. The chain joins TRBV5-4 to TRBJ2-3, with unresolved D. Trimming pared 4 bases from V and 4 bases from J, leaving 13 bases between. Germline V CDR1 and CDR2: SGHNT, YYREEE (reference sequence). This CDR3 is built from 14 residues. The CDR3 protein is CASSPRIRSDTQYF. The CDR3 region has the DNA TGTGCCAGCAGCCCTCGTATTAGGTCAGATACGCAGTATTTT.

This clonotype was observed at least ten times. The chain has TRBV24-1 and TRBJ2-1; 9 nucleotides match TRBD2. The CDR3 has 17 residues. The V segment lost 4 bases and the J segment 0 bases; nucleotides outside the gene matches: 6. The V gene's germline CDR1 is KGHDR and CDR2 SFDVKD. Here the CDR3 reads CATSDSGGPSSYNEQFF. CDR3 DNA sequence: TGTGCCACCAGTGACAGCGGGGGGCCGAGCTCCTACAATGAGCAGTTCTTC.

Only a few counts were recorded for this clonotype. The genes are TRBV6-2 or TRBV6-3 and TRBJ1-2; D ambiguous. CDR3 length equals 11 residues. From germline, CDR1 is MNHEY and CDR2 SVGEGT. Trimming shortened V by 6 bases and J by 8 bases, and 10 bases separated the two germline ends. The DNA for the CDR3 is TGTGCCAGCAGCCGGGAACAAGGCTACACCTTC. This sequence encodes CASSREQGYTF.

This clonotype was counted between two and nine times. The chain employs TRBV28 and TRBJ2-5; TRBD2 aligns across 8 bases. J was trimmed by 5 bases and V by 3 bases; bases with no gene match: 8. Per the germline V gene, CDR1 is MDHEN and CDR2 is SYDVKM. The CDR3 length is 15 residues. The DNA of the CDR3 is TGTGCCAGCAGTTTGTACGGCGGGGGGCAGGAGACCCAGTACTTC. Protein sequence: CASSLYGGGQETQYF.

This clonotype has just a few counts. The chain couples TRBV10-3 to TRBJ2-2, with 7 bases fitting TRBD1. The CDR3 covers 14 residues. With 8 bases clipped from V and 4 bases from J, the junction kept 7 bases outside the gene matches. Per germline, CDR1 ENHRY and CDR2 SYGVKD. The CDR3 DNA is TGTGCCATCGGGCCGGGACAGTTCACCGGGGAGCTGTTTTTT. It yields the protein CAIGPGQFTGELFF.

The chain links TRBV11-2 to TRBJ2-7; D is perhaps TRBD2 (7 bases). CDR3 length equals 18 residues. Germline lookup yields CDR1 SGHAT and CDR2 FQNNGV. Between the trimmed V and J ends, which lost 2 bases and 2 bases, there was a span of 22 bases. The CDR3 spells CASSLSLIAGASAYEQYF. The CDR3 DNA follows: TGTGCCAGCAGCTTATCTTTGATTGCGGGGGCCTCCGCCTACGAGCAGTACTTC.

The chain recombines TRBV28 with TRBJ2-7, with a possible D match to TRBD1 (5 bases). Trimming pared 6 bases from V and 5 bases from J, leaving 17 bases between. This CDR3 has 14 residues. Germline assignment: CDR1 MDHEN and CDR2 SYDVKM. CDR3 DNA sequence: TGTGCCAGCAGCCCTGGGCAGGGCTTCGACGAGCAGTACGTC. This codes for CASSPGQGFDEQYV.

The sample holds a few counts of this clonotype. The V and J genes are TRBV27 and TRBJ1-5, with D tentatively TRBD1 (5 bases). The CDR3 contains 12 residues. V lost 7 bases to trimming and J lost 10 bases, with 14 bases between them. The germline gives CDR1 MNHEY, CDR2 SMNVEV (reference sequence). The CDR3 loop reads CASTGRYGPQHF. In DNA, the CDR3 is TGTGCCAGCACAGGGAGGTATGGTCCCCAGCATTTT.

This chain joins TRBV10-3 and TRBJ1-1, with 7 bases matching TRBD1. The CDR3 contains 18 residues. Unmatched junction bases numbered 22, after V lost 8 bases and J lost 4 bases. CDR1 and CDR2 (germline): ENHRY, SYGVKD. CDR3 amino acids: CAISPGTDQSAGSTEAFF. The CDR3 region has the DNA TGTGCCATCTCCCCCGGGACAGACCAATCGGCGGGTAGCACTGAAGCTTTCTTT.

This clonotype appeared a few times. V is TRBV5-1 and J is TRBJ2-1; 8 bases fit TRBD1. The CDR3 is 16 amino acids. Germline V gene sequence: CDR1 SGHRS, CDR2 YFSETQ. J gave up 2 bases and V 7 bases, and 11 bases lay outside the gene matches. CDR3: CASGLMPGGAYNEQFF. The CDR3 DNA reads TGCGCCAGCGGGCTCATGCCAGGGGGCGCCTACAATGAGCAGTTCTTC.

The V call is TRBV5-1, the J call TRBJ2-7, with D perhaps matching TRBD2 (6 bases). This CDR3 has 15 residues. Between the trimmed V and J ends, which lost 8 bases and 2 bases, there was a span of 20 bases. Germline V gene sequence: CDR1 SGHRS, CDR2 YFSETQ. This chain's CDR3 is CASRQTVSGAYEQYF. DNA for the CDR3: TGCGCCAGTCGTCAAACCGTTAGCGGCGCCTACGAGCAGTACTTC.

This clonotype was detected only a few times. This CDR3 reads CASSLAPGQGAYEQYV. In DNA, the CDR3 is TGCGCCAGCAGCTTGGCCCCGGGCCAGGGGGCCTACGAGCAGTACGTC. The chain couples TRBV5-1 to TRBJ2-7, with 7 bases fitting TRBD1. The germline V gene encodes CDR1 SGHRS and CDR2 YFSETQ. The CDR3 runs to 16 residues. V dropped 0 bases and J dropped 2; count of bases not matched to a gene: 8.

This CDR3 is CAISDGMKETQYF. The CDR3 region has the DNA TGTGCCATCAGTGATGGGATGAAAGAGACCCAGTACTTC. J is TRBJ2-5 and V is TRBV10-3; D is ambiguous. Germline CDR1 reads ENHRY; CDR2 reads SYGVKD. Trimming took off 3 bases at V and 3 bases at J, with 8 bases between the two ends. The CDR3 loop spans 13 amino acids.

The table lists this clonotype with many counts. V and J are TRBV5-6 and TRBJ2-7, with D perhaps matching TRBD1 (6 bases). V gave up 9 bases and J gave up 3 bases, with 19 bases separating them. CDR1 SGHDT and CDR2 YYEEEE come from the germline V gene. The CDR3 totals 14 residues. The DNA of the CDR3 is TGTGCCACCCAAACACAGGGAACCAACTACGAGCAGTACTTC. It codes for CATQTQGTNYEQYF.

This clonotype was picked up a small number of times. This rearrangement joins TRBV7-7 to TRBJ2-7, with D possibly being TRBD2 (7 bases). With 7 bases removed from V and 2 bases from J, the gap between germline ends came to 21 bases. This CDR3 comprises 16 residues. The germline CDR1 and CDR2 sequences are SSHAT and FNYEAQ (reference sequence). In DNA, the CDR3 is TGTGCCAGCACTCGAATGCCGGGGGGCCATCCCTACGAGCAGTACTTC. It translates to CASTRMPGGHPYEQYF.